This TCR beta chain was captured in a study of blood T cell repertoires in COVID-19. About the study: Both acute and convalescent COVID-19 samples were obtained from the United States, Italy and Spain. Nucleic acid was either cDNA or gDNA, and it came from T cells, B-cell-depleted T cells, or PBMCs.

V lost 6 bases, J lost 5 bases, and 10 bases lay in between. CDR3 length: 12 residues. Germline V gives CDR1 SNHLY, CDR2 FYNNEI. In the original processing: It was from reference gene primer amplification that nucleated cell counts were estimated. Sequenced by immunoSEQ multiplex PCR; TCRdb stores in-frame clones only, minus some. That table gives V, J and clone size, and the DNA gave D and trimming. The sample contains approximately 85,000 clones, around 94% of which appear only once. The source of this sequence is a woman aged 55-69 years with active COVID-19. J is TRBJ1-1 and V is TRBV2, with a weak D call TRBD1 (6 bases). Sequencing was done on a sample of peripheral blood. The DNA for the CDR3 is TGTGCCAGCAGCTATACAGGGACTGAAGCTTTCTTT. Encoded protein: CASSYTGTEAFF.